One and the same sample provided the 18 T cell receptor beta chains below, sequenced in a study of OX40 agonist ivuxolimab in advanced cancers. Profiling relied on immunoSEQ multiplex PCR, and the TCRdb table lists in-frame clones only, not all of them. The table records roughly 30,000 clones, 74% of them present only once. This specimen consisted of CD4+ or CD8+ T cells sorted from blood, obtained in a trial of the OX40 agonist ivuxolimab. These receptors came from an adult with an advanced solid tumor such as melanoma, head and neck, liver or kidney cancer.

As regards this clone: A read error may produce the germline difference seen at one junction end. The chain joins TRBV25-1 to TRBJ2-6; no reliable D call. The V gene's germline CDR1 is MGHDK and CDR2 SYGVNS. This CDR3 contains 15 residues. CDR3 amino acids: CASSEMGSEANVLTF. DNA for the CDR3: TGTGCCAGCAGTGAAATGGGTTCTGAGGCCAACGTCCTGACTTTC. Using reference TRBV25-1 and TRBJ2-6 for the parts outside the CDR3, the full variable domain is EADIYQTPRYLVIGTGKKITLECSQTMGHDKMYWYQQDPGMELHLIHYSYGVNSTEKGDLSSESTVSRIRTEHFPLTLESARPSHTSQYLCASSEMGSEANVLTFGAGSRLTVL.

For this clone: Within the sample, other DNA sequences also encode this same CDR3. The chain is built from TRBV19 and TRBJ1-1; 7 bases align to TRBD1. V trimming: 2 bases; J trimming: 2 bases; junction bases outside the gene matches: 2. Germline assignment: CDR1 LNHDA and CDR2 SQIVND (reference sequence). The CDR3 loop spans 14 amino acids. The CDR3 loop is CASSITGANTEAFF. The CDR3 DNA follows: TGTGCCAGTAGTATAACAGGGGCCAACACTGAAGCTTTCTTT.

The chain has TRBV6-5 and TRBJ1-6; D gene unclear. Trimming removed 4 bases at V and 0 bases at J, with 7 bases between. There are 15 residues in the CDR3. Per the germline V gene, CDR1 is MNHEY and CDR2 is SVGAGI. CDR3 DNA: TGTGCCAGCAGTTTGCAGTTCTCCTATAATTCACCCCTCCACTTT. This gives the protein CASSLQFSYNSPLHF.

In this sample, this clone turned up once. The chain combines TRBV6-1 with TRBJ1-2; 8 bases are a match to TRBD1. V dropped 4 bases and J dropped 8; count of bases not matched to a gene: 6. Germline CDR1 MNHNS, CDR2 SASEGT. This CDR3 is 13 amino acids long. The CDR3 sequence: CASSVSGTGGYTF. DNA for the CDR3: TGTGCCAGCAGTGTTTCCGGGACAGGCGGCTACACCTTC.

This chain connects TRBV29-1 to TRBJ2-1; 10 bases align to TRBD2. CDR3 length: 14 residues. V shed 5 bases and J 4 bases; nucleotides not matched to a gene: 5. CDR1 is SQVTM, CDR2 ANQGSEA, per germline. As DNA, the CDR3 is TGCAGCGTTCTACTAGCGGGATATTACAATGAGCAGTTCTTC. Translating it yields CSVLLAGYYNEQFF.

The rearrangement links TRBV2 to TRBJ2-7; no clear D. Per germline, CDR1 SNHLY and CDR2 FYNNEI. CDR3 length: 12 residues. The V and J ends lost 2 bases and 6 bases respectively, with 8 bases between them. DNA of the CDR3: TGTGCCAGCAGTGAATATAGGGTCGAGCAGTACGTC. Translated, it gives CASSEYRVEQYV.

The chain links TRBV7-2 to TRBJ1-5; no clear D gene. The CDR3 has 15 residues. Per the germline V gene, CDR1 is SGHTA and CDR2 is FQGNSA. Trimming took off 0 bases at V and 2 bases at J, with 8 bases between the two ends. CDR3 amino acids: CASSLAGKGNQPQHF. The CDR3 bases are TGTGCCAGCAGCTTAGCGGGGAAGGGCAATCAGCCCCAGCATTTT.

The CDR3 region is CASSLDEQYF. The CDR3 DNA reads as TGCGCCAGCAGCTTGGACGAGCAGTACTTC. V usage is TRBV5-1 and J usage is TRBJ2-5; D gene ambiguous. The end of the DNA aligns better with TRBJ2-7, so the J call may be wrong. The CDR3 runs to 10 residues. In germline, CDR1 is SGHRS, CDR2 YFSETQ.

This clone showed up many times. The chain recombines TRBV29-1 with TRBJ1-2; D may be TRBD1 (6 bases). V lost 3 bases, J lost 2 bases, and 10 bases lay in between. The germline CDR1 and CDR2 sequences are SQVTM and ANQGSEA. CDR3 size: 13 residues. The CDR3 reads CSVDRGANYGYTF. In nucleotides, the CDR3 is TGCAGCGTTGATCGGGGGGCCAACTATGGCTACACCTTC.

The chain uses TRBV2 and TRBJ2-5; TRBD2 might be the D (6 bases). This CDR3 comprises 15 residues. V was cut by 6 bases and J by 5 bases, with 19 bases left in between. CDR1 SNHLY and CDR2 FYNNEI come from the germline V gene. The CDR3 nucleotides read TGTGCCAGCAGCCGGGACTCCAGTTCCCCGGAGACCCAGTACTTC. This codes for CASSRDSSSPETQYF.

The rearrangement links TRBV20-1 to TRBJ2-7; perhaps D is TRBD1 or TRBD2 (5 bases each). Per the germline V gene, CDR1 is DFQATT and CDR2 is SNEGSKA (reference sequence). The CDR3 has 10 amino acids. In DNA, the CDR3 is TGCAGGGGGACCAGGGACGAGCAGTACTTC. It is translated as CRGTRDEQYF.

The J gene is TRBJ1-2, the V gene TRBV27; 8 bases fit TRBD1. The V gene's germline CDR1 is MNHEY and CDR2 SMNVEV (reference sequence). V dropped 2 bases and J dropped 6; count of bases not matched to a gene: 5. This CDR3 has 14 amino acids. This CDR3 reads CASSLGGRGHGYTF. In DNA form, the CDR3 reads TGTGCCAGCAGTTTAGGGGGCAGGGGGCATGGCTACACCTTC.

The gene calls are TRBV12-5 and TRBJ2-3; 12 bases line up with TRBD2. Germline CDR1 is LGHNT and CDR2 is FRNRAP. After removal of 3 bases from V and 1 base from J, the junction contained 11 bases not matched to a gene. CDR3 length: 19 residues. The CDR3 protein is CASGFRWGLAGARTDTQYF. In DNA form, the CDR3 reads TGTGCTAGTGGTTTTCGATGGGGACTAGCGGGTGCCCGCACAGATACGCAGTATTTT.

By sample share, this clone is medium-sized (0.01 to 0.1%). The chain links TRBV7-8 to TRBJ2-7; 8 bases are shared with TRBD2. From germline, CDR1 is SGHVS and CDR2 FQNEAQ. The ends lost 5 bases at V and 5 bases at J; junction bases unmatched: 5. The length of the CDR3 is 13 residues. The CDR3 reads CASSPPTSDEQYF. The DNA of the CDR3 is TGTGCCAGCAGCCCCCCGACTAGCGACGAGCAGTACTTC. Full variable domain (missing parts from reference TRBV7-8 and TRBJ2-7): GAGVSQSPRYKVAKRGQDVALRCDPISGHVSLFWYQQALGQGPEFLTYFQNEAQLDKSGLPSDRFFAERPEGSVSTLKIQRTQQEDSAVYLCASSPPTSDEQYFGPGTRLTVT.

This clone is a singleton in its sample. The CDR3 loop reads CASSYSRYEQYF. CDR3 nucleotide sequence: TGTGCCAGCAGTTACTCTAGGTACGAGCAGTACTTC. The V call is TRBV6-6, the J call TRBJ2-7; D gene unclear. The germline V gene encodes CDR1 MNHNY and CDR2 SVGAGI (reference sequence). The V and J ends lost 0 bases and 4 bases respectively, with 4 bases between them. CDR3 length equals 12 residues.

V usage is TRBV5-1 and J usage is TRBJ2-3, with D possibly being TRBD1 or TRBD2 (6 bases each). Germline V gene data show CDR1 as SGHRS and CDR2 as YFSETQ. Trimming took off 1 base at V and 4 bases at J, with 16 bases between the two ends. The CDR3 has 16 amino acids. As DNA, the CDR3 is TGCGCCAGCAGCTTGTCTTTAGGGGGACTCGCAGATACGCAGTATTTT. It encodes CASSLSLGGLADTQYF.

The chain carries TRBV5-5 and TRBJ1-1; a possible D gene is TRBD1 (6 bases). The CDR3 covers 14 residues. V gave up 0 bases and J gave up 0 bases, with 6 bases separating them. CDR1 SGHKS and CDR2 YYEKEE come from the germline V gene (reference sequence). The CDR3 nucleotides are TGTGCCAGCAGCTTGGGACAGGTGAACACTGAAGCTTTCTTT. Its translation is CASSLGQVNTEAFF.

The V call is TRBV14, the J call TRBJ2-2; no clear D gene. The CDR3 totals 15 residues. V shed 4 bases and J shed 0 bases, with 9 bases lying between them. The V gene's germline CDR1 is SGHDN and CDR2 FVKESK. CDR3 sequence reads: CASSPRTSNTGELFF. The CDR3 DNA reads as TGTGCCAGCAGCCCTCGTACGTCGAACACCGGGGAGCTGTTTTTT. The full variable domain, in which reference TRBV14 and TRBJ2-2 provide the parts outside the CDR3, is EAGVTQFPSHSVIEKGQTVTLRCDPISGHDNLYWYRRVMGKEIKFLLHFVKESKQDESGMPNNRFLAERTGGTYSTLKVQPAELEDSGVYFCASSPRTSNTGELFFGEGSRLTVL.